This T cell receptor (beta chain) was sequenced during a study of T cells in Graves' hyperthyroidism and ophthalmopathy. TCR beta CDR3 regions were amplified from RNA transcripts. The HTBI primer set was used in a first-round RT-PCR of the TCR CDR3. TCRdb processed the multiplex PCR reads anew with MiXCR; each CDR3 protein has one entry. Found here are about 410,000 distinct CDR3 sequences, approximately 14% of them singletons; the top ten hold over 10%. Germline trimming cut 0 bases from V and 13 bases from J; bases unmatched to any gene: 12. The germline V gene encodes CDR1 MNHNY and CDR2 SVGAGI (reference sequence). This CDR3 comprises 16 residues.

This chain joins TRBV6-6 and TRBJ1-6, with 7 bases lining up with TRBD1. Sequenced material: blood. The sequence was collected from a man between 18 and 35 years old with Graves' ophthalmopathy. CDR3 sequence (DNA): TGTGCCAGCAGTTACTCCTTTCAGGGGGTTCCCCGTCCCCTCCACTTT. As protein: CASSYSFQGVPRPLHF.